Presented here are 21 T cell receptor beta chains from one specimen sequenced in a study of blood T cell repertoires in COVID-19. Clones were read by immunoSEQ multiplex PCR, and TCRdb kept only the in-frame ones, dropping some. Here the sample spans roughly 200,000 clones, over 75% being singletons. The sequencing sample was made of PBMCs or T cells enriched from blood (not recorded which). These receptors all come from a man aged 25 to 45 in a cohort exposed to, infected with or recovered from COVID-19 (not recorded which).

A single count supports this clone. The chain is built from TRBV7-6 and TRBJ1-1, with a tentative D call TRBD1 (5 bases). The ends were cut back, 1 base at V and 0 bases at J, with 15 bases in the middle. The CDR3 contains 17 residues. In germline, CDR1 is SGHVS, CDR2 FNYEAQ. CDR3 in DNA: TGTGCCAGCAGCTTAGGAAAAAGCAGGGAAATGAACACTGAAGCTTTCTTT. Its translation is CASSLGKSREMNTEAFF.

The chain carries TRBV19 and TRBJ1-5; no definite D call. Germline assignment: CDR1 LNHDA and CDR2 SQIVND (reference sequence). The V and J ends lost 11 bases and 4 bases respectively, with 18 bases between them. This CDR3 has 14 amino acids. This CDR3 is CARASMLVNQPQHF. The CDR3 DNA reads as TGTGCCCGTGCCAGTATGCTCGTGAATCAGCCCCAGCATTTT.

The J gene is TRBJ1-5, the V gene TRBV4-1; 8 bases are shared with TRBD1. This CDR3 spans 12 amino acids. Germline values: CDR1 MGHRA, CDR2 YSYEKL. The V segment lost 8 bases and the J segment 7 bases; nucleotides outside the gene matches: 4. The CDR3 reads CASGQGGQPQHF. CDR3 coding DNA: TGCGCCAGCGGACAGGGAGGCCAGCCCCAGCATTTT.

The rearrangement joins TRBV27 to TRBJ1-6; D remains ambiguous. The CDR3 covers 13 residues. Germline V lookup: CDR1 MNHEY, CDR2 SMNVEV (reference sequence). Trimming cost V 6 bases and J 3 bases, with 6 bases left between them. CDR3 in DNA: TGTGCCAGCAGGGAGAGCTATAATTCACCCCTCCACTTT. Residues: CASRESYNSPLHF.

The chain is built from TRBV19 and TRBJ2-3, with TRBD1 identical over 8 bases. The CDR3 loop spans 15 amino acids. With V trimmed by 3 bases and J by 4 bases, 6 bases remained unmatched. Germline V gene sequence: CDR1 LNHDA, CDR2 SQIVND (reference sequence). The CDR3 reads CASSIPGGASDTQYF. CDR3 DNA sequence: TGTGCCAGTAGTATCCCAGGGGGCGCCTCAGATACGCAGTATTTT.

This CDR3 is CASNLRGSSNQPQHF. The CDR3 DNA sequence: TGTGCCAGCAATCTCAGGGGATCGAGCAATCAGCCCCAGCATTTT. The rearrangement uses TRBV27 and TRBJ1-5; a weak D match, TRBD1 (6 bases). The CDR3 length is 15 residues. The V end was cut by 7 bases, the J end by 1 base, with 14 bases between. The germline V gene encodes CDR1 MNHEY and CDR2 SMNVEV (reference sequence).

The chain is built from TRBV19 and TRBJ2-2, with D possibly matching TRBD1 (6 bases). Germline values: CDR1 LNHDA, CDR2 SQIVND (reference sequence). The CDR3 extends over 15 amino acids. The V and J ends lost 7 bases and 3 bases respectively, with 15 bases between them. DNA for the CDR3: TGTGCCAGTATCTCCTTCAGGGGAGACACCGGGGAGCTGTTTTTT. Translated: CASISFRGDTGELFF.

The chain links TRBV28 to TRBJ1-5; D not resolved. V was clipped by 2 bases and J by 2 bases, with 10 bases between them. CDR3 length: 15 residues. Germline-derived CDR1 and CDR2 are MDHEN and SYDVKM. CDR3 nucleotide sequence: TGTGCCAGCAGTTTAAGAGGTAATCGCAATCAGCCCCAGCATTTT. The encoded protein is CASSLRGNRNQPQHF.

This sequence joins TRBV27 and TRBJ1-2, with 7 positions matching TRBD1. The germline gives CDR1 MNHEY, CDR2 SMNVEV (reference sequence). V trimming: 5 bases; J trimming: 5 bases; junction bases outside the gene matches: 14. There are 16 residues in the CDR3. The CDR3 sequence: CASSPQGTDGRYGYTF. In DNA form, the CDR3 reads TGTGCCAGCAGTCCACAGGGGACAGATGGTCGATATGGCTACACCTTC.

CDR3 protein: CAIGDRTGTYEQYF. The CDR3 DNA reads TGTGCCATTGGGGACCGGACAGGAACCTACGAGCAGTACTTC. The chain joins TRBV10-3 to TRBJ2-7; 7 positions agree with TRBD1. This CDR3 has 14 amino acids. CDR1 and CDR2 (germline): ENHRY, SYGVKD. Germline trimming cut 9 bases from V and 2 bases from J; bases unmatched to any gene: 10.

This clone has just one count. V is TRBV18 and J is TRBJ2-2, with D uncertain. Per the germline V gene, CDR1 is KGHSH and CDR2 is LQKENI. CDR3 length: 18 amino acids. The V end lost 1 base, the J end lost 2 bases, and 17 bases lay between the germline ends. CDR3 protein: CASSPLSPSWSNTGELFF. CDR3 in DNA: TGTGCCAGCTCACCACTTTCCCCGAGTTGGTCTAACACCGGGGAGCTGTTTTTT.

This clone was counted only a few times. This chain connects TRBV24-1 to TRBJ2-7; 8 bases align to TRBD1. Losses at the gene ends were 3 bases for V and 5 bases for J; bases not matched to a gene: 5. The CDR3 contains 14 residues. The germline CDR1 and CDR2 sequences are KGHDR and SFDVKD. DNA of the CDR3: TGTGCCACCAGTGATCCGACAGGGGTACACGAGCAGTACTTC. Its protein is CATSDPTGVHEQYF.

The chain combines TRBV9 with TRBJ2-7, with a tentative D call TRBD1 (6 bases). Trimming left V 2 bases short and J 0 bases short, with 18 bases between. The CDR3 totals 17 residues. Germline V CDR1 and CDR2: SGDLS, YYNGEE. CDR3 in amino acids: CASSVGPGTRSSYEQYF. DNA of the CDR3: TGTGCCAGCAGCGTTGGGCCGGGGACACGGAGCTCCTACGAGCAGTACTTC.

This clone was seen a handful of times. V usage is TRBV10-3 and J usage is TRBJ2-7; no clear D. The CDR3 runs to 15 residues. The V end was cut by 0 bases, the J end by 3 bases, with 12 bases between. Germline V gives CDR1 ENHRY, CDR2 SYGVKD. In DNA form, the CDR3 reads TGTGCCATCAGTGAGTCCGGTGAGAGTGGCTACGAGCAGTACTTC. Amino acid sequence: CAISESGESGYEQYF.

This chain uses TRBV6-5 with TRBJ1-2; D is perhaps TRBD1 (5 bases). Trimming pared 5 bases from V and 4 bases from J, leaving 17 bases between. The germline CDR1 and CDR2 sequences are MNHEY and SVGAGI. This CDR3 is built from 15 residues. CDR3 nucleotides: TGTGCCAGCAGTACGGGGGTATGGGCCCCCTATGGCTACACCTTC. Translation gives CASSTGVWAPYGYTF.

The V and J genes are TRBV6-5 and TRBJ1-5; D may be TRBD1 (5 bases). This CDR3 comprises 14 residues. Germline CDR1 reads MNHEY; CDR2 reads SVGAGI. With 8 bases removed from V and 0 bases from J, the gap between germline ends came to 11 bases. CDR3: CASDGGYSNQPQHF. CDR3 nucleotide sequence: TGTGCCAGCGACGGGGGATATAGCAATCAGCCCCAGCATTTT.

This chain links TRBV4-1 with TRBJ1-2; TRBD1 aligns across 9 bases. The CDR3 spans 15 residues. Germline V gene data show CDR1 as MGHRA and CDR2 as YSYEKL. J was trimmed by 0 bases and V by 3 bases; bases with no gene match: 2. The CDR3 region is CASSHGTGTNYGYTF. The CDR3 DNA reads as TGCGCCAGCAGCCACGGGACAGGGACTAACTATGGCTACACCTTC.

The rearrangement uses TRBV28 and TRBJ2-3; TRBD1 matches at 8 bases. The CDR3 has 17 amino acids. CDR1 is MDHEN and CDR2 is SYDVKM in the germline V gene. With 3 bases clipped from V and 0 bases from J, the junction kept 8 bases outside the gene matches. Here the CDR3 reads CASSFTDRGMSTDTQYF. CDR3 sequence (DNA): TGTGCCAGCAGTTTCACCGACAGGGGCATGAGCACAGATACGCAGTATTTT. The full variable domain, rest sourced from reference TRBV28 and TRBJ2-3, is DVKVTQSSRYLVKRTGEKVFLECVQDMDHENMFWYRQDPGLGLRLIYFSYDVKMKEKGDIPEGYSVSREKKERFSLILESASTNQTSMYLCASSFTDRGMSTDTQYFGPGTRLTVL.

V usage is TRBV7-2 and J usage is TRBJ1-5, with a weak D call TRBD1 (5 bases). There are 15 residues in the CDR3. Germline values: CDR1 SGHTA, CDR2 FQGNSA. V lost 5 bases, J lost 3 bases, and 14 bases lay in between. CDR3 DNA sequence: TGTGCCAGCAGCCCCGGCAGGGTATACAATCAGCCCCAGCATTTT. Translation: CASSPGRVYNQPQHF.

This chain uses TRBV6-2 or TRBV6-3 with TRBJ1-5, with TRBD1 identical over 7 bases. The CDR3 has 15 residues. Germline V gene data show CDR1 as MNHEY and CDR2 as SVGEGT. J was trimmed by 2 bases and V by 6 bases; bases with no gene match: 7. In DNA, the CDR3 is TGTGCCAGCAGCGGCACAGGGGACCGCAATCAGCCCCAGCATTTT. Its protein product is CASSGTGDRNQPQHF.

This clone was observed a single time. The chain joins TRBV28 to TRBJ1-2; no clear D gene. Germline V gene lookup returns CDR1 MDHEN and CDR2 SYDVKM. This CDR3 has 13 residues. The V gene lost 7 bases and the J gene lost 3 bases, with 12 bases spanning the gap. CDR3 in amino acids: CASTYRRYYGYTF. CDR3 in DNA: TGTGCCAGCACCTATAGAAGATACTATGGCTACACCTTC.